This T cell receptor beta chain was recovered during a study of blood T cell repertoires in COVID-19. Authors' processing steps: Estimates of nucleated cell counts were drawn from the amplification of reference gene primers. Using immunoSEQ multiplex PCR, the repertoire was profiled, and TCRdb retains in-frame clones only, with some absent. The D gene and trimming were derived from the DNA, and the V and J assignments and clone size from that table. The repertoire holds 60,000 or so clones, with 78% as singletons. Germline lookup yields CDR1 SEHNR and CDR2 FQNEAQ (reference sequence). Trimming stripped 5 bases from V and 5 bases from J, with 13 bases between. The CDR3 is 14 residues long.

The specimen was peripheral blood. The chain uses TRBV7-9 and TRBJ2-1; perhaps TRBD2 as D (6 bases). The source of this sequence is a human donor in a cohort sampled during active COVID-19. The CDR3 sequence is CASSPPGRDNEQFF. Here the CDR3 DNA reads TGTGCCAGCAGCCCCCCCGGGAGAGACAATGAGCAGTTCTTC.